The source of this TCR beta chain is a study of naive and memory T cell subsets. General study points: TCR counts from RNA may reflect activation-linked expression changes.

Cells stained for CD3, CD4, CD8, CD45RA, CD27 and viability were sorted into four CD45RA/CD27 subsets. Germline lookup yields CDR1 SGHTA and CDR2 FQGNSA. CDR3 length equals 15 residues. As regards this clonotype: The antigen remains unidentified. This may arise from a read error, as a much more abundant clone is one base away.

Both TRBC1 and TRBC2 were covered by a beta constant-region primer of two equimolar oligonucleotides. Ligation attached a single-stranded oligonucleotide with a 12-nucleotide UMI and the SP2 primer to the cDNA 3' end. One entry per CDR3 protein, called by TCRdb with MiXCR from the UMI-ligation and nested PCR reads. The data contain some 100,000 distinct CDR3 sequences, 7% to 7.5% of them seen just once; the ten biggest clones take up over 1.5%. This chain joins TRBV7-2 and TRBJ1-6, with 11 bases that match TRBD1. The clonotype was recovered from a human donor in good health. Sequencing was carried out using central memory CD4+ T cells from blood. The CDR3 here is CARSYGQGAYSPLHF. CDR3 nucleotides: TGTGCCAGAAGCTACGGACAGGGGGCTTATTCACCCCTCCACTTT.